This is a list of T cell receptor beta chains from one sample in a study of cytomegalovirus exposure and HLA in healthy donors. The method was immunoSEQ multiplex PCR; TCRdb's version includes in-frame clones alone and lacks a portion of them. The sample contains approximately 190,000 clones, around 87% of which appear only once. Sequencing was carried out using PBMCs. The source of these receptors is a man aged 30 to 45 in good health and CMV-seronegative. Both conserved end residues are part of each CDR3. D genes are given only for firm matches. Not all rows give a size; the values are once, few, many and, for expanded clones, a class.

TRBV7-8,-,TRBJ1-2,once,CASSRYRDNRGYGYTF,TGTGCCAGCAGCCGATACCGGGACAATCGGGGCTATGGCTACACCTTC
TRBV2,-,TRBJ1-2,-,CASSTPGTSRNQIVYGYTF,TGTGCCAGCAGTACCCCTGGGACATCCAGAAATCAGATCGTCTATGGCTACACCTTC
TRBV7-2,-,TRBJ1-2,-,CASSLQGFNYGYTF,TGTGCCAGCAGCTTACAGGGATTCAACTATGGCTACACCTTC
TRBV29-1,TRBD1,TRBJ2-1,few,CSVEASGTAYNEQFF,TGCAGCGTTGAAGCCTCCGGGACAGCTTACAATGAGCAGTTCTTC
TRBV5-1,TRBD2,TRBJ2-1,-,CASSLDGARGGYNEQFF,TGCGCCAGCTCACTTGATGGGGCTCGGGGGGGTTACAATGAGCAGTTCTTC
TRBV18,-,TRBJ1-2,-,CASSAGERLSGYTF,TGTGCCAGCTCAGCGGGAGAGAGACTTTCCGGCTACACCTTC
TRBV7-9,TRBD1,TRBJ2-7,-,CSSSDPGTASYEQYF,TGTTCCAGCAGCGACCCGGGGACAGCATCCTACGAGCAGTACTTC
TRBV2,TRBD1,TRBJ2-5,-,CASRLTGGETQYF,TGTGCCAGCAGGCTGACAGGGGGAGAGACCCAGTACTTC
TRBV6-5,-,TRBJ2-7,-,CASSYSGGHTSYEQYF,TGTGCCAGCAGTTACTCAGGAGGTCATACTTCGTACGAGCAGTACTTC
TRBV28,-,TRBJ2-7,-,CASTIGRGKIYEQYF,TGTGCCAGCACTATAGGCAGGGGAAAGATCTACGAGCAGTACTTC
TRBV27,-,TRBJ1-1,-,CASSLWSSNTEAFF,TGTGCCAGCAGTTTGTGGAGTTCGAACACTGAAGCTTTCTTT
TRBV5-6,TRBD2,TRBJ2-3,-,CASSLNGRGATDTQYF,TGTGCCAGCAGCTTGAACGGGCGGGGGGCTACAGATACGCAGTATTTT
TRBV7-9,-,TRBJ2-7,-,CASSYNGTFVSYEQYF,TGTGCCAGCAGCTACAATGGGACTTTTGTGTCCTACGAGCAGTACTTC
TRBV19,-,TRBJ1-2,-,CASSIYSPGDYGYTF,TGTGCCAGTAGTATCTACAGCCCGGGGGATTATGGCTACACCTTC
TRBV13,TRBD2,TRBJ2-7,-,CASSLRGYTSGGPTYEQYF,TGTGCCAGCAGCTTACGGGGATACACTAGCGGGGGACCTACCTACGAGCAGTACTTC
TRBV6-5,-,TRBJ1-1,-,CASRTGNTEAFF,TGTGCCAGCAGAACAGGGAACACTGAAGCTTTCTTT
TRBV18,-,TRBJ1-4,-,CASSEGRGSEKLFF,TGTGCCAGCTCGGAGGGACGGGGATCTGAAAAACTGTTTTTT
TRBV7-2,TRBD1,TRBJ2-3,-,CASGSGTGTDTQYF,TGTGCCAGCGGTTCCGGGACAGGCACAGATACGCAGTATTTT
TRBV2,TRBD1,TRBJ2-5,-,CASSATGGGETQYF,TGTGCCAGCAGCGCAACAGGGGGCGGGGAGACCCAGTACTTC
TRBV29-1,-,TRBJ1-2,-,CSVDRGGYGYTF,TGCAGCGTTGACAGGGGCGGATATGGCTACACCTTC
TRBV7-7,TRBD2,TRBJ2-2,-,CASSWGLAANTGELFF,TGTGCTAGCAGCTGGGGACTAGCGGCGAACACCGGGGAGCTGTTTTTT
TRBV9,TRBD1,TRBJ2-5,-,CASSARLRDRGRETQYF,TGTGCCAGCAGCGCACGACTCCGGGACAGGGGGAGGGAGACCCAGTACTTC
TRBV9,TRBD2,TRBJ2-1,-,CASQREASYNEQFF,TGTGCCTCACAGCGGGAGGCCTCCTACAATGAGCAGTTCTTC
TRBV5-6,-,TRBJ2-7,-,CASSLFNYEQYF,TGTGCCAGCAGCTTGTTTAACTACGAGCAGTACTTC
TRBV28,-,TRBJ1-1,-,CASATGPKGAFF,TGTGCCAGCGCGACAGGCCCTAAGGGGGCTTTCTTT
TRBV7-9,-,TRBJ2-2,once,CASPSRQEYTGELFF,TGTGCCAGCCCCTCGAGACAGGAGTACACCGGGGAGCTGTTTTTT
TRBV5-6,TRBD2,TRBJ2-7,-,CASSAGGTPHEQYF,TGTGCCAGCAGCGCGGGGGGGACTCCCCACGAGCAGTACTTC
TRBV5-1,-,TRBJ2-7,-,CASSVSDEQYF,TGCGCCAGCAGCGTTAGCGACGAGCAGTACTTC
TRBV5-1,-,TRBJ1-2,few,CASSPSPGDGYTF,TGCGCCAGCAGCCCGAGTCCCGGGGATGGCTACACCTTC
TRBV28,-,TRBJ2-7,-,CASSLGPDEQYF,TGTGCCAGCAGTTTGGGCCCGGACGAGCAGTACTTC
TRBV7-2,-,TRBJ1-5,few,CASSTRGAGNQPQHF,TGTGCCAGCAGCACCAGGGGCGCCGGAAATCAGCCCCAGCATTTT
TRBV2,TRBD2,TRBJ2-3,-,CASPLLAEGPTDTQYF,TGTGCCAGCCCCTTACTAGCGGAGGGGCCCACAGATACGCAGTATTTT
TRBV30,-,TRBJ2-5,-,CAWARGVVETQYF,TGTGCCTGGGCCAGGGGGGTGGTAGAGACCCAGTACTTC
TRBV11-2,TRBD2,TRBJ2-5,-,CASSLTSGRQETQYF,TGTGCCAGCAGCTTGACTAGCGGGCGCCAAGAGACCCAGTACTTC
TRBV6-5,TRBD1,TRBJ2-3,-,CASSYSGTGFVTQYF,TGTGCCAGCAGCTACTCCGGGACAGGGTTTGTTACGCAGTATTTT
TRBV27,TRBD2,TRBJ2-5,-,CASSVGGEQYF,TGTGCCAGCAGTGTGGGGGGGGAGCAGTACTTC
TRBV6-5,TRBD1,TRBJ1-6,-,CASNRGEYNSPLHF,TGTGCCAGCAACAGGGGCGAATATAATTCACCCCTCCACTTT
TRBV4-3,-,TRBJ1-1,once,CASSQDQSAEAFF,TGCGCCAGCAGCCAAGATCAGTCCGCTGAAGCTTTCTTT
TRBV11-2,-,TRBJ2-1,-,CASSLAPGGVRNEQFF,TGTGCCAGCAGCTTAGCCCCCGGAGGCGTGAGAAATGAGCAGTTCTTC
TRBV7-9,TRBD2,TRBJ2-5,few,CASSVGLAGVETQYF,TGTGCCAGCAGCGTGGGACTAGCGGGAGTGGAGACCCAGTACTTC
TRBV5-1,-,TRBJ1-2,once,CASSLSQAGGGYTF,TGCGCCAGCAGCTTATCTCAGGCCGGAGGGGGCTACACCTTC
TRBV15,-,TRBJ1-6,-,CATRTRQADNSPLHF,TGTGCCACCAGGACCCGACAGGCGGATAATTCACCCCTCCACTTT
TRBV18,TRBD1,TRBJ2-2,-,CASSPPAQGMAGELFF,TGTGCCAGCTCACCACCTGCACAGGGGATGGCCGGGGAGCTGTTTTTT
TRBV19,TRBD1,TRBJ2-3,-,CASSAGQGVPDTQYF,TGTGCCAGTAGTGCCGGACAGGGGGTACCAGATACGCAGTATTTT
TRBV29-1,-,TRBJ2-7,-,CSVEDLQGDEQYF,TGCAGCGTTGAAGATCTTCAGGGTGACGAGCAGTACTTC
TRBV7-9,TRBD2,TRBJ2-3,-,CASSLNSGGPPDTQYF,TGTGCCAGCAGCTTAAATAGCGGGGGGCCGCCAGATACGCAGTATTTT
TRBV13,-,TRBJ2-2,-,CASSPHQTGSFELFF,TGTGCCAGCAGCCCACACCAGACAGGTTCCTTCGAGCTGTTTTTT